The 5 T cell receptor beta chains presented below share a single source sample, sequenced in a study of T cells in Graves' hyperthyroidism and ophthalmopathy. The source material, RNA transcripts, was used to amplify TCR beta CDR3 regions. First-round RT-PCR targeting the TCR CDR3 was performed with the HTBI primer set. Using its own MiXCR run on the multiplex PCR reads, TCRdb lists one record per CDR3 protein. The sample lists fewer than 750,000 distinct CDR3 sequences; about 15% were seen once. The sequenced sample consisted of blood. The origin of the receptors is a woman aged 40 to 49 with Graves' ophthalmopathy.

This clonotype was seen ten or more times. This rearrangement joins TRBV7-3 to TRBJ1-1; 8 nucleotides agree with TRBD1. Germline loops: CDR1 SGHTA, CDR2 FQGTGA. Losses at the gene ends were 5 bases for V and 7 bases for J; bases not matched to a gene: 9. This CDR3 is built from 14 residues. CDR3 sequence reads: CASSSGQGRDEAFF. The CDR3 region has the DNA TGTGCCAGCAGCAGTGGACAGGGAAGGGATGAAGCTTTCTTT.

This clonotype was seen repeatedly, ten times or more. CDR3 nucleotide sequence: TGTGCCAGCAGCTTAGCTACTAGCGGGAGGGAGCACATTCAGTACTTC. Translation gives CASSLATSGREHIQYF. The chain combines TRBV7-8 with TRBJ2-4, with 13 bases fitting TRBD2. CDR1 and CDR2 (germline): SGHVS, FQNEAQ. With V trimmed by 0 bases and J by 8 bases, 4 bases remained unmatched. The CDR3 has 16 residues.

This clonotype was seen more than once but under ten times. The chain carries TRBV29-1 and TRBJ2-7; tentative D call: TRBD1 (5 bases). From germline, CDR1 is SQVTM and CDR2 ANQGSEA. This CDR3 has 12 residues. Trimming took 6 bases from V and 1 from J, leaving 10 bases between them. In DNA form, the CDR3 reads TGCAGCGTCCAACAGGTTTCCTACGAGCAGTACTTC. This codes for CSVQQVSYEQYF.

This clonotype was detected ten times or more. The gene calls are TRBV19 and TRBJ1-2; D gene uncertain. The CDR3 runs to 12 residues. Trimming cost V 4 bases and J 8 bases, with 11 bases left between them. Germline V gene data show CDR1 as LNHDA and CDR2 as SQIVND (reference sequence). This CDR3 is CASSRRGWGYTF. DNA for the CDR3: TGTGCCAGTAGTAGACGAGGATGGGGCTACACCTTC.

This clonotype was counted ten times or more. The chain couples TRBV12-5 to TRBJ2-7; 13 bases map to TRBD2. J lost 3 bases, V lost 4 bases, and 15 bases had no gene match. This CDR3 comprises 19 residues. CDR1 and CDR2 from the germline V gene are LGHNT and FRNRAP. Here the CDR3 DNA reads TGTGCTAGTGGTTCCCAAGGCCCGGGACTAGCGGGACTTCTCTACGAGCAGTACTTC. It encodes CASGSQGPGLAGLLYEQYF.